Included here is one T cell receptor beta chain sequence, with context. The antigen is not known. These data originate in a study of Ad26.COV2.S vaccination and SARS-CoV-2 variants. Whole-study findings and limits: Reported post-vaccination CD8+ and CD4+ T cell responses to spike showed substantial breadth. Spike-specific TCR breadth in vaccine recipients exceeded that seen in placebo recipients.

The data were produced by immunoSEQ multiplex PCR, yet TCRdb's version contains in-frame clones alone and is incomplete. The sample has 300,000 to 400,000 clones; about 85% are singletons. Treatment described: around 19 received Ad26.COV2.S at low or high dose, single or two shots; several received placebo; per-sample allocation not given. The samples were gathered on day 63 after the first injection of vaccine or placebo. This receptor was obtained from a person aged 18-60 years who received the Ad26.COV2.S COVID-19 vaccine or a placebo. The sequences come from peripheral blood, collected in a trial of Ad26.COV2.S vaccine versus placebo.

This chain's CDR3 is CASRPVDRGKLFF. CDR3 DNA: TGTGCCAGCAGACCAGTCGACAGGGGGAAACTGTTTTTT. V is TRBV7-9 and J is TRBJ1-4; 9 bases fit TRBD1. The CDR3 consists of 13 residues. V dropped 6 bases and J dropped 11; count of bases not matched to a gene: 7. CDR1 and CDR2 from the germline V gene are SEHNR and FQNEAQ (reference sequence).